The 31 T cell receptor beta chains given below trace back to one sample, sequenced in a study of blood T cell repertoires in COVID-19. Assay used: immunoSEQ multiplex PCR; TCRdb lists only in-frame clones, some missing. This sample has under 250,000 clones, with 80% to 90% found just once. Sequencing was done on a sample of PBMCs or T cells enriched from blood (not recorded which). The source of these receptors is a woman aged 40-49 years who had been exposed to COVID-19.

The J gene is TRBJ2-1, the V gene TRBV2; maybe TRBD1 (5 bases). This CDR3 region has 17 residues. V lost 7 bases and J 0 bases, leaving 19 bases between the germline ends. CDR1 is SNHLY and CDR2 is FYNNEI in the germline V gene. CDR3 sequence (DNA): TGTGCCAGCAATAACCGTGGTGGGGCCAGCTCCTACAATGAGCAGTTCTTC. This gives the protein CASNNRGGASSYNEQFF.

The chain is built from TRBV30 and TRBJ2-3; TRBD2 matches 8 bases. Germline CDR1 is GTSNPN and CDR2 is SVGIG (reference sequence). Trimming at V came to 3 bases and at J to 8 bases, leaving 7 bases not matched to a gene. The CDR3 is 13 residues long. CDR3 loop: CAWRQPGGVTQYF. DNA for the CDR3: TGTGCCTGGAGACAGCCGGGGGGGGTTACGCAGTATTTT.

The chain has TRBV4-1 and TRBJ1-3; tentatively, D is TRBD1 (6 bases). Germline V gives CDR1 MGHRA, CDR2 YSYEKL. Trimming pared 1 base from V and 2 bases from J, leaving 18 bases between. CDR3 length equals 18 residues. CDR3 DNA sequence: TGCGCCAGCAGCCAAGTGCAAGTGGGCAGGGGAACTGGAAACACCATATATTTT. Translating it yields CASSQVQVGRGTGNTIYF.

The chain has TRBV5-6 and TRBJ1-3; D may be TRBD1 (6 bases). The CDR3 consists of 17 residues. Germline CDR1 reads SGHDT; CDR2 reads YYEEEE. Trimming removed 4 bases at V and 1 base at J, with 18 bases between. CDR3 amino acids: CASSLRPTGVSGNTIYF. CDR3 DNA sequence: TGTGCCAGCAGCCTCAGGCCGACAGGTGTGTCTGGAAACACCATATATTTT.

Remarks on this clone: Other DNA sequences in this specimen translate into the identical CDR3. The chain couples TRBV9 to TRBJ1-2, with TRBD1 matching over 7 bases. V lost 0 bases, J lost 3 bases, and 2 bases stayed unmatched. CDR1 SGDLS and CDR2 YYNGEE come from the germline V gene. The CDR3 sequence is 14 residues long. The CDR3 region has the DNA TGTGCCAGCAGCGTAGGTCAGGGGGACTATGGCTACACCTTC. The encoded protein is CASSVGQGDYGYTF.

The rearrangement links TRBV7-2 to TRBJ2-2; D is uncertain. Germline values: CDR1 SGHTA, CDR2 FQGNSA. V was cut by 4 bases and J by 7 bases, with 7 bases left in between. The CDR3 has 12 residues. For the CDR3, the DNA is TGTGCCAGCAGCTCCTACCTCGGGGAGCTGTTTTTT. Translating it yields CASSSYLGELFF.

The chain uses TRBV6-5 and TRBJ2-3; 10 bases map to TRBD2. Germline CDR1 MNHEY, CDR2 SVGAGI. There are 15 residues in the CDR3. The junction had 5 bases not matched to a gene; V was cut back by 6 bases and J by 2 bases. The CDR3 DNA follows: TGTGCCAGCAGCCGTAGCGGGGGGACCACAGATACGCAGTATTTT. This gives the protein CASSRSGGTTDTQYF.

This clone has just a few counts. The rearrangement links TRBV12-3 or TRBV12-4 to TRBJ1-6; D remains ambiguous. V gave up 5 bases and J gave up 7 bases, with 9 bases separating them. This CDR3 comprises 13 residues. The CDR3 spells CASSLTLNSPLHF. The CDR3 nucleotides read TGTGCCAGCAGTCTAACCCTGAATTCACCCCTCCACTTT.

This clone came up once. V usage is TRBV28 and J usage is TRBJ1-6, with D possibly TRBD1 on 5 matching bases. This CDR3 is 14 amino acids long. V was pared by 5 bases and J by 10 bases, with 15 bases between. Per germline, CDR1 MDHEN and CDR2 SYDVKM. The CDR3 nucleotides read TGTGCCAGCAGTGGAACAGGTTCTGGGTCACCCCTCCACTTT. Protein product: CASSGTGSGSPLHF.

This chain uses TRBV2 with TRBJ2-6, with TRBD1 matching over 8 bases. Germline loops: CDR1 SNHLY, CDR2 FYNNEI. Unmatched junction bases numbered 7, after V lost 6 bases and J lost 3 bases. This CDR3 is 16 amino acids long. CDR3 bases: TGTGCCAGCAGACGACAGGGGTTTGGTGGGGCCAACGTCCTGACTTTC. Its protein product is CASRRQGFGGANVLTF.

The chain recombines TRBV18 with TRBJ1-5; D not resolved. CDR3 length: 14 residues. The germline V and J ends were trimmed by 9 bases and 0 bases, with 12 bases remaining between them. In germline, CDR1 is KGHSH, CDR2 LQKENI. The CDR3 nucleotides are TGTGCCAGTCGGTCCGGGGATAGCAATCAGCCCCAGCATTTT. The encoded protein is CASRSGDSNQPQHF.

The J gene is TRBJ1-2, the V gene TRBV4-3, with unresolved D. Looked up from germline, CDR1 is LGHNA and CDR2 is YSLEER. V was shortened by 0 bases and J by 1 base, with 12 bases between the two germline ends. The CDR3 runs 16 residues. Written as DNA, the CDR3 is TGCGCCAGCAGCCAAGACCCACAGCAGCTTAACTATGGCTACACCTTC. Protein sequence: CASSQDPQQLNYGYTF.

The CDR3 DNA reads as TGTGCCAGCAGTGACACCCTAGAACCCGATACGCAGTATTTT. Residues: CASSDTLEPDTQYF. The chain employs TRBV6-1 and TRBJ2-3; D unresolved. CDR1 and CDR2 (germline): MNHNS, SASEGT. This CDR3 comprises 14 residues. V was trimmed by 3 bases and J by 6 bases, leaving 13 bases between them.

The CDR3 region is CASSGQGSGQPQHF. The CDR3, as DNA: TGTGCCAGCAGCGGACAGGGATCGGGTCAGCCCCAGCATTTT. The chain links TRBV3-1 (or the pseudogene TRBV3-2) to TRBJ1-5, with 8 bases lining up with TRBD1. There are 14 residues in the CDR3. J gave up 6 bases and V 5 bases, and 6 bases lay outside the gene matches. Per the germline V gene, CDR1 is LGHDT and CDR2 is YNNKEL (reference sequence).

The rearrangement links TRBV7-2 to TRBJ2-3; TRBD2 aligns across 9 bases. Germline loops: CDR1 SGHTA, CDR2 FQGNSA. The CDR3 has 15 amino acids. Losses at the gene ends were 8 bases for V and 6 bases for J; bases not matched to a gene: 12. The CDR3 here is CASPSGGGASDTQYF. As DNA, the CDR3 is TGTGCCAGCCCCTCCGGCGGGGGGGCGTCGGATACGCAGTATTTT.

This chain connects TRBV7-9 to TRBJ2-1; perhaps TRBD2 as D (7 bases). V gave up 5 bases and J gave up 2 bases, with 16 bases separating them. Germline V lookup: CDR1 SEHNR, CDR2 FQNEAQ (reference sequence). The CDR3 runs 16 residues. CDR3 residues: CASSPRAGAAYNEQFF. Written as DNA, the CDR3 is TGTGCCAGCAGCCCCCGCGCGGGGGCCGCCTACAATGAGCAGTTCTTC.

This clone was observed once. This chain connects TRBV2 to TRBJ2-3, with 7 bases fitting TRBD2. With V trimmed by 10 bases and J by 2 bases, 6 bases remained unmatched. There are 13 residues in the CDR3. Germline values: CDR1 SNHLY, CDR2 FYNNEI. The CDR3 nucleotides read TGTGCCATCAGGACTAGTACCACAGATACGCAGTATTTT. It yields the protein CAIRTSTTDTQYF.

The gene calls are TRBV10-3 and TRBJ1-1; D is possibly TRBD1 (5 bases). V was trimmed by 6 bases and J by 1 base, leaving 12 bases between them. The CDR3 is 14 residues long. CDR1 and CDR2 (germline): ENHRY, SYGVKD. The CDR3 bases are TGTGCCATCAGAGTGGGGGGTCAGAACACTGAAGCTTTCTTT. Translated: CAIRVGGQNTEAFF.

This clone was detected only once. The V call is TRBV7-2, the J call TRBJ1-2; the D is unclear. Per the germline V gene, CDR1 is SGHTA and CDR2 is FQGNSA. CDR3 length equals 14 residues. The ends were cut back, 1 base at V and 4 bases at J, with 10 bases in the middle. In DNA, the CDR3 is TGTGCCAGCAGCTTAGGAGCGGCAGTCTATGGCTACACCTTC. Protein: CASSLGAAVYGYTF.

The CDR3 DNA reads TGTGCCAGCAGCCAAGAAGTTGGGGGCGGCTATAATTCACCCCTCCACTTT. Translating it yields CASSQEVGGGYNSPLHF. The chain couples TRBV3-1 (or the pseudogene TRBV3-2) to TRBJ1-6, with a weak D call TRBD1 (6 bases). The CDR3 length is 17 residues. The V end lost 0 bases, the J end lost 3 bases, and 12 bases lay between the germline ends. Germline V CDR1 and CDR2: LGHDT, YNNKEL (reference sequence).

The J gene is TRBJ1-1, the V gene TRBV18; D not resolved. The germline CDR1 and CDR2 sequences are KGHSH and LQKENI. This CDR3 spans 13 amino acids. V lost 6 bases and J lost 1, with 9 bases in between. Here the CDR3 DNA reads TGTGCCAGCTCGCTCTCGGGGAACACTGAAGCTTTCTTT. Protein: CASSLSGNTEAFF.

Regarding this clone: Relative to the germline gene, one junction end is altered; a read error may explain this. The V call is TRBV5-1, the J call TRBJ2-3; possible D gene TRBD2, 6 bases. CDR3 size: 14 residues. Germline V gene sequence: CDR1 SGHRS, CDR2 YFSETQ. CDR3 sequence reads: CASSLGGITDTQYF. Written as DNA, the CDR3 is TGTGCCAGCAGCTTGGGCGGGATCACAGATACGCAGTATTTT.

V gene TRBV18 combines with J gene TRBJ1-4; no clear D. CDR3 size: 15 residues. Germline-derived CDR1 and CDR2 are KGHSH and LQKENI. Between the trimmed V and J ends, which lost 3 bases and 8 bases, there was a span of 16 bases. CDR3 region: CASSPMEGKGEKLFF. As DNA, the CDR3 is TGTGCCAGCTCACCGATGGAGGGTAAAGGGGAAAAACTGTTTTTT.

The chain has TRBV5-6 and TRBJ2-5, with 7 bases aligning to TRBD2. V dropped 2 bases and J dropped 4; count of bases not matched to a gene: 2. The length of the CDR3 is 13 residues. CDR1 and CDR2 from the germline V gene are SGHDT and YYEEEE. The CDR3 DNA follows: TGTGCCAGCAGCTTCGTAGCGGGAGAGACCCAGTACTTC. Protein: CASSFVAGETQYF.

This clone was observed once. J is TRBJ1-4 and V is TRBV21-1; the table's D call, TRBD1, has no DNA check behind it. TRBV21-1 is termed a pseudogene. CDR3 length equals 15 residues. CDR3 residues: CASSKRPGVVEKLFF. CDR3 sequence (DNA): TGTGCCAGCAGCAAACGGCCAGGTGTGGTTGAAAAACTGTTTTTT.

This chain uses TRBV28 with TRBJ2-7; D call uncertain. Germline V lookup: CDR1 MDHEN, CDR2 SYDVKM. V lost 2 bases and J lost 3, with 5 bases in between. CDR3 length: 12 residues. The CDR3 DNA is TGTGCCAGCAGTTTAGTCCACTACGAGCAGTACTTC. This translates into CASSLVHYEQYF. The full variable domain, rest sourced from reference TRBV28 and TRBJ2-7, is DVKVTQSSRYLVKRTGEKVFLECVQDMDHENMFWYRQDPGLGLRLIYFSYDVKMKEKGDIPEGYSVSREKKERFSLILESASTNQTSMYLCASSLVHYEQYFGPGTRLTVT.

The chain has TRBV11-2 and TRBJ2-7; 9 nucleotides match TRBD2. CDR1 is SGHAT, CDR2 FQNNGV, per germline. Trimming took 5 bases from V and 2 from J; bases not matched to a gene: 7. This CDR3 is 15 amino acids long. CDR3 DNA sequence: TGTGCCAGCAGCCAAGCGGGGGGTACTACCTACGAGCAGTACTTC. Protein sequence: CASSQAGGTTYEQYF.

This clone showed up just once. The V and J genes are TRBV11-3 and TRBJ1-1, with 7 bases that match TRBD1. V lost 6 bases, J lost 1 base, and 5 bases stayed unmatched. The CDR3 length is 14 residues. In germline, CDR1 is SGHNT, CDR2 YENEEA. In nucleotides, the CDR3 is TGTGCCAGCAGGTCAGGGGGTAAGAACACTGAAGCTTTCTTT. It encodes CASRSGGKNTEAFF.

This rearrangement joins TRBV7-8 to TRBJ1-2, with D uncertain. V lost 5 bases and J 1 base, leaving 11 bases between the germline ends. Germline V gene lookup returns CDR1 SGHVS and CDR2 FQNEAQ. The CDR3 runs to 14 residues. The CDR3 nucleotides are TGTGCCAGCAGCGGTCCAGTCCGTAACTATGGCTACACCTTC. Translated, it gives CASSGPVRNYGYTF.

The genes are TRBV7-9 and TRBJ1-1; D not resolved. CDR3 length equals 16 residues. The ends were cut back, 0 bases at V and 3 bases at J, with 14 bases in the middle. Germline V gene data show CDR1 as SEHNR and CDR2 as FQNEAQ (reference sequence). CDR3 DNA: TGTGCCAGCAGCTTAGCCGGAAGCAGGTCGGACACTGAAGCTTTCTTT. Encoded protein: CASSLAGSRSDTEAFF.

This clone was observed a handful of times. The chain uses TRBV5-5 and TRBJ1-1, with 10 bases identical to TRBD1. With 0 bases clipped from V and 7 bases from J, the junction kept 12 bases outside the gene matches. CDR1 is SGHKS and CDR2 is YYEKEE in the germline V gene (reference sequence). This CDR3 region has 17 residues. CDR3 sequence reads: CASSLGTRQGAFFEAFF. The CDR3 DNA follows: TGTGCCAGCAGCTTGGGGACGAGACAGGGGGCCTTTTTTGAAGCTTTCTTT.